The 2 T cell receptor beta chains reported below all come from one sample, sequenced in a study of shared clonotypes between healthy human individuals (dated by TCRdb to about 2020). Library generation was performed with the immunoSEQ multiplex PCR assay. TCRdb provides this immuneACCESS table in a form limited to in-frame rearrangements. Some clones are lacking; in checked studies, under half of them reflect an unresolved V gene, and why the rest are absent is not known. The table for this sample lists fewer than 1.6 million clones; 98% of them were counted only once. Jointly, the top ten make up over 0.3% of the sample. The material sequenced was naive CD4+ T cells sorted from blood. The sample's cell subset or site label, decoded: CD45RA+ positively selected. Every receptor here comes from a young man in good health.

This clone was picked up a small number of times. The rearrangement uses TRBV29-1 and TRBJ2-3, with 7 bases identical to TRBD2. Trimming at V came to 8 bases and at J to 6 bases, leaving 17 bases not matched to a gene. Germline V CDR1 and CDR2: SQVTM, ANQGSEA. CDR3 size: 15 residues. The CDR3 DNA reads as TGCAGCTCGTCCTCTGGGACTACCTATGCGGATACGCAGTATTTT. Protein product: CSSSSGTTYADTQYF.

The V gene is TRBV18, the J gene TRBJ1-2, with a weak D call TRBD1 (5 bases). The CDR3 covers 14 residues. Trimming took 6 bases from V and 7 from J, leaving 18 bases between them. CDR1 and CDR2 (germline): KGHSH, LQKENI. CDR3 bases: TGTGCCAGCTCTCGACAGACCACCTTTAGTGGCTACACCTTC. It translates to CASSRQTTFSGYTF.